One sample yielded the 22 T cell receptor beta chains listed below, sequenced in a study of T cell responses to AZD1222 COVID-19 vaccine. Measured with immunoSEQ multiplex PCR; TCRdb has only the in-frame clones, and not every one. The sample has 100,000 to 150,000 clones, approximately 90% seen once. Sample: peripheral blood, taken 28 days after the second AZD1222 dose. The receptors were sampled from an adult who received the AZD1222 COVID-19 vaccine.

CDR3 in amino acids: CASSRPGRTYNEQFF. DNA for the CDR3: TGTGCCAGCAGCAGGCCCGGGAGGACCTACAATGAGCAGTTCTTC. The V gene is TRBV7-9, the J gene TRBJ2-1; 7 bases match TRBD2. The J segment lost 2 bases and the V segment lost 5 bases, leaving 6 bases of the junction unmatched. The CDR3 sequence is 15 residues long. CDR1 SEHNR and CDR2 FQNEAQ come from the germline V gene (reference sequence).

The chain links TRBV15 to TRBJ2-3, with TRBD2 matching over 10 bases. Trimming at V came to 7 bases and at J to 5 bases, leaving 9 bases not matched to a gene. This CDR3 is built from 15 residues. Germline V CDR1 and CDR2: LNHNV, YYDKDF (reference sequence). CDR3 amino acids: CATNIAGGREDTQYF. CDR3 nucleotides: TGTGCCACCAACATAGCGGGAGGAAGGGAAGATACGCAGTATTTT.

The rearrangement links TRBV4-2 to TRBJ2-2; TRBD2 agrees at 12 bases. The CDR3 covers 16 residues. In germline, CDR1 is LGHNA, CDR2 YNFKEQ. V lost 4 bases and J lost 5; bases outside the gene matches: 5. This CDR3 is CASSLGLAGSTGELFF. CDR3 bases: TGTGCCAGCAGCCTTGGACTAGCGGGAAGTACCGGGGAGCTGTTTTTT.

The CDR3 reads CASRQGENQPQHF. Written as DNA, the CDR3 is TGCGCCAGCCGCCAGGGGGAAAATCAGCCCCAGCATTTT. The chain links TRBV5-1 to TRBJ1-5; 7 bases agree with TRBD1. V trimming: 7 bases; J trimming: 4 bases; junction bases outside the gene matches: 5. From germline, CDR1 is SGHRS and CDR2 YFSETQ. CDR3 length equals 13 residues.

The V call is TRBV7-9, the J call TRBJ1-2, with D possibly matching TRBD1 (5 bases). This CDR3 spans 13 amino acids. Trimming stripped 4 bases from V and 4 bases from J, with 10 bases between. CDR1 is SEHNR and CDR2 is FQNEAQ in the germline V gene (reference sequence). The CDR3 sequence is CASSSADTYGYTF. The CDR3 DNA is TGTGCCAGCAGCTCCGCGGACACCTATGGCTACACCTTC. The variable domain in full, completed from reference TRBV7-9 and TRBJ1-2, reads DTGVSQNPRHKITKRGQNVTFRCDPISEHNRLYWYRQTLGQGPEFLTYFQNEAQLEKSRLLSDRFSAERPKGSFSTLEIQRTEQGDSAMYLCASSSADTYGYTFGSGTRLTVV.

The chain employs TRBV18 and TRBJ1-2; D not resolved. From germline, CDR1 is KGHSH and CDR2 LQKENI. The CDR3 loop spans 15 amino acids. Trimming took off 3 bases at V and 2 bases at J, with 13 bases between the two ends. The CDR3, as DNA: TGTGCCAGCTCACCTTTTCGGACGGAGAACTATGGCTACACCTTC. Translation gives CASSPFRTENYGYTF. Full variable domain (outside the CDR3, taken from reference TRBV18 and TRBJ1-2): NAGVMQNPRHLVRRRGQEARLRCSPMKGHSHVYWYRQLPEEGLKFMVYLQKENIIDESGMPKERFSAEFPKEGPSILRIQQVVRGDSAAYFCASSPFRTENYGYTFGSGTRLTVV.

The chain is built from TRBV12-3 or TRBV12-4 and TRBJ1-1; D unclear. Between the trimmed V and J ends, which lost 7 bases and 5 bases, there was a span of 8 bases. The CDR3 runs to 11 residues. The CDR3 reads CASKFGTEAFF. CDR3 DNA: TGTGCCAGCAAGTTTGGTACTGAAGCTTTCTTT.

The V call is TRBV5-1, the J call TRBJ2-1, with D perhaps matching TRBD1 (6 bases). V dropped 0 bases and J dropped 5 bases, with 12 bases sitting between them. Per germline, CDR1 SGHRS and CDR2 YFSETQ. This CDR3 contains 15 residues. This chain's CDR3 is CASSLVQGPHNEQFF. CDR3 DNA: TGCGCCAGCAGCTTGGTACAGGGACCGCACAATGAGCAGTTCTTC.

The CDR3 protein is CASSLTRLAGGRTDTQYF. The CDR3, as DNA: TGTGCCAGCTCACTCACCCGACTAGCGGGAGGTCGGACAGATACGCAGTATTTT. The genes are TRBV18 and TRBJ2-3; TRBD2 agrees at 13 bases. Germline CDR1 and CDR2: KGHSH and LQKENI. The CDR3 has 18 amino acids. Trimming took 4 bases from V and 3 from J; bases not matched to a gene: 10. Drawing the rest from reference TRBV18 and TRBJ2-3, the complete variable domain is NAGVMQNPRHLVRRRGQEARLRCSPMKGHSHVYWYRQLPEEGLKFMVYLQKENIIDESGMPKERFSAEFPKEGPSILRIQQVVRGDSAAYFCASSLTRLAGGRTDTQYFGPGTRLTVL.

This rearrangement joins TRBV7-9 to TRBJ1-1; TRBD1 might be the D (5 bases). With 3 bases removed from V and 1 base from J, the gap between germline ends came to 6 bases. This CDR3 is built from 13 residues. Germline V CDR1 and CDR2: SEHNR, FQNEAQ (reference sequence). CDR3 loop: CASSFGANTEAFF. CDR3 DNA sequence: TGTGCCAGCAGCTTCGGGGCGAACACTGAAGCTTTCTTT.

The rearrangement joins TRBV4-1 to TRBJ1-1, with D unclear. V lost 0 bases, J lost 3 bases, and 11 bases lay in between. Germline assignment: CDR1 MGHRA and CDR2 YSYEKL. This CDR3 has 15 amino acids. The CDR3 loop is CASSQESGVDTEAFF. The CDR3 DNA reads TGCGCCAGCAGCCAAGAATCTGGCGTCGACACTGAAGCTTTCTTT.

There are a few counts of this clone. V usage is TRBV19 and J usage is TRBJ2-5; 10 bases match TRBD2. CDR3 length: 15 amino acids. V shed 3 bases and J 6 bases; nucleotides not matched to a gene: 7. Germline V lookup: CDR1 LNHDA, CDR2 SQIVND (reference sequence). In nucleotides, the CDR3 is TGTGCCAGTAGTATCCCTAGCGGGAGATTGAAGACCCAGTACTTC. This sequence encodes CASSIPSGRLKTQYF.

The chain carries TRBV2 and TRBJ2-7; TRBD2 might be the D (6 bases). The V gene's germline CDR1 is SNHLY and CDR2 FYNNEI. The CDR3 is 17 residues long. Trimming pared 2 bases from V and 2 bases from J, leaving 19 bases between. This CDR3 is CASSEWQLASEAYEQYF. The CDR3 DNA reads as TGTGCCAGCAGTGAATGGCAGCTGGCTAGCGAAGCCTACGAGCAGTACTTC.

V gene TRBV19 combines with J gene TRBJ1-1, with 7 bases lining up with TRBD1. V shed 10 bases, J shed 5 bases, and the junction held 10 bases outside the gene matches. CDR1 and CDR2 (germline): LNHDA, SQIVND (reference sequence). The CDR3 has 13 residues. The CDR3 coding sequence is TGTGCCACGTACACAGGGGTGGGGACTGAAGCTTTCTTT. The encoded protein is CATYTGVGTEAFF.

V and J are TRBV7-3 and TRBJ2-6; no clear D. The CDR3 runs 14 residues. Looked up from germline, CDR1 is SGHTA and CDR2 is FQGTGA. With 4 bases removed from V and 4 bases from J, the gap between germline ends came to 8 bases. The chain's CDR3 is CASSSVSGANVLTF. The CDR3 DNA is TGTGCCAGCAGCTCCGTATCCGGGGCCAACGTCCTGACTTTC.

This clone has only a few counts. This chain links TRBV24-1 with TRBJ1-6, with TRBD1 matching over 7 bases. Germline V gene lookup returns CDR1 KGHDR and CDR2 SFDVKD. The CDR3 contains 16 residues. V trimming: 5 bases; J trimming: 5 bases; junction bases outside the gene matches: 8. The DNA for the CDR3 is TGTGCCACCAGTGGCGTGGACAGGTTCAATAATTCACCCCTCCACTTT. Its protein is CATSGVDRFNNSPLHF.

The chain links TRBV3-1 (or the pseudogene TRBV3-2) to TRBJ2-7; 8 bases are a match to TRBD2. Germline CDR1 is LGHDT and CDR2 is YNNKEL (reference sequence). The CDR3 loop spans 15 amino acids. The trim removed 8 bases at V and 3 bases at J, leaving 12 bases unmatched. CDR3 sequence: CASALTSGSRYEQYF. CDR3 in DNA: TGTGCCAGCGCACTAACTAGCGGTTCACGCTACGAGCAGTACTTC.

The chain employs TRBV21-1 and TRBJ2-1; the listed D gene, TRBD2, was not tested against the DNA. TRBV21-1 is termed a pseudogene. This CDR3 comprises 16 residues. CDR3 residues: CASSNLAAITYNEQFF. The CDR3 nucleotides read TGTGCCAGCAGCAATTTAGCGGCCATTACTTACAATGAGCAGTTCTTC.

The genes are TRBV3-1 (or the pseudogene TRBV3-2) and TRBJ1-1; a weak D match, TRBD1 (5 bases). Germline lookup yields CDR1 LGHDT and CDR2 YNNKEL (reference sequence). Trimming took 3 bases from V and 3 from J, leaving 8 bases between them. The CDR3 is made up of 13 amino acids. This chain's CDR3 is CASSQSRDTEAFF. The CDR3 DNA reads as TGTGCCAGCAGCCAGTCCAGGGACACTGAAGCTTTCTTT.

This chain links TRBV6-5 with TRBJ1-1, with TRBD1 as a possible D gene (5 bases). Trimming shortened V by 6 bases and J by 6 bases, and 14 bases separated the two germline ends. The CDR3 is made up of 13 amino acids. Per germline, CDR1 MNHEY and CDR2 SVGAGI. The CDR3 region has the DNA TGTGCCAGCAGGCCGGGGGTCCGGTCTGAAGCTTTCTTT. Protein sequence: CASRPGVRSEAFF.

The chain recombines TRBV15 with TRBJ1-5; maybe TRBD1 (6 bases). The CDR3 consists of 15 residues. The V end was cut by 3 bases, the J end by 2 bases, with 11 bases between. The germline gives CDR1 LNHNV, CDR2 YYDKDF (reference sequence). The CDR3: CATSRGAGGNQPQHF. The CDR3 DNA follows: TGTGCCACCAGCAGGGGGGCGGGGGGCAATCAGCCCCAGCATTTT.

The rearrangement links TRBV19 to TRBJ2-7, with 7 bases fitting TRBD1. Losses at the gene ends were 5 bases for V and 4 bases for J; bases not matched to a gene: 2. The germline V gene has CDR1 LNHDA and CDR2 SQIVND (reference sequence). The CDR3 has 12 residues. This CDR3 is CASSPRGYEQYF. CDR3 sequence (DNA): TGTGCCAGTAGTCCCAGGGGGTACGAGCAGTACTTC.